This TCR beta chain emerged from a study of blood T cell repertoires in COVID-19. About the study: COVID-19 samples collected from the United States, Italy and Spain covered acute and convalescent phases. Sources were T cells, B-cell-depleted T cells, or PBMCs; the material itself was cDNA or gDNA.

Recruitment covered roughly 22 US areas and drew participants whose ages spanned about 18 to 90 years. CDR1 is LNHDA and CDR2 is SQIVND in the germline V gene (reference sequence). This CDR3 has 15 amino acids. V was clipped by 4 bases and J by 0 bases, with 10 bases between them. Under the authors' procedure: Amplification of reference gene primers provided the estimated nucleated cell counts. Clones were sequenced by immunoSEQ multiplex PCR, and TCRdb holds only the in-frame ones, with some missing. Clone size and the V and J calls come from that table; the DNA yielded D and trimming. The sample contains some 170,000 clones, more than 75% of which appear only once.

The chain is built from TRBV19 and TRBJ1-3; D is undetermined. The source material was PBMCs or T cells enriched from blood (not recorded which). This TCR was recovered from a man between 35 and 55 years old who had recovered from COVID-19. The CDR3, as DNA: TGTGCCAGTAGTACCCCTAGACGCTCTGGAAACACCATATATTTT. Protein product: CASSTPRRSGNTIYF.